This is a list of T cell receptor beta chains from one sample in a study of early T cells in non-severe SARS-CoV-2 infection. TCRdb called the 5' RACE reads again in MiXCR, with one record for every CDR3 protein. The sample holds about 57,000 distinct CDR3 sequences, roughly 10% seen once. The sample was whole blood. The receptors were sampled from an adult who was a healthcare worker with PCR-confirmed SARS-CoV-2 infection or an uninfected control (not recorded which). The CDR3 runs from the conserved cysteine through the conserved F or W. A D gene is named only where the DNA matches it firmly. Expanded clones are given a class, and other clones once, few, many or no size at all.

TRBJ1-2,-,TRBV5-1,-,CASSSGQPNYGYTF,TGCGCCAGCAGCTCTGGACAGCCCAACTATGGCTACACCTTC
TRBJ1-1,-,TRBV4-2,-,CASSQVRTEAFF,TGTGCCAGCAGCCAAGTCCGTACTGAAGCTTTCTTT
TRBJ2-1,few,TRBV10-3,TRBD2,CAISWGTSGNNEQFF,TGTGCCATCAGTTGGGGAACTAGCGGGAACAATGAGCAGTTCTTC
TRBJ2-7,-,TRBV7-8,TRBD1,CASSLAPRGRFYEQYF,TGTGCCAGCAGCTTAGCGCCCAGGGGGCGATTCTACGAGCAGTACTTC
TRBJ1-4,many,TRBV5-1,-,CASSRTANEKLFF,TGCGCCAGCAGCCGGACAGCAAATGAAAAACTGTTTTTT
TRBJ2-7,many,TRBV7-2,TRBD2,CASSLRLAGGYEQYF,TGTGCCAGCAGCCTAAGACTAGCGGGAGGCTACGAGCAGTACTTC
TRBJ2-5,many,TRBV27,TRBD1,CASSLSPGTVQETQYF,TGTGCCAGCAGTTTAAGCCCGGGGACAGTCCAAGAGACCCAGTACTTC
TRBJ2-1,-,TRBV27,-,CASHLEVLVGEQFF,TGTGCCAGCCATCTGGAAGTTTTGGTAGGTGAGCAGTTCTTC
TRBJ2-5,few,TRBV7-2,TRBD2,CASSSPRGRTQYF,TGTGCCAGCAGCTCCCCGCGCGGGAGGACCCAGTACTTC
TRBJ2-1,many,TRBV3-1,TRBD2,CASSQDRASGSRDEQFF,TGTGCCAGCAGCCAAGATCGCGCTAGCGGGAGCAGAGATGAGCAGTTCTTC
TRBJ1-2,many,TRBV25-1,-,CASRDDGQGSYGYTF,TGTGCCAGCCGGGACGACGGCCAAGGGTCCTATGGCTACACCTTC
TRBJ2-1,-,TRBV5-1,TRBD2,CASSHRDTSGSRQQNNEQFF,TGCGCCAGCAGCCACCGGGACACCAGCGGGAGTCGGCAACAGAACAATGAGCAGTTCTTC
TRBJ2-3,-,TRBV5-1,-,CASSLWPSDTQYF,TGCGCCAGCAGCTTGTGGCCTAGCGATACGCAGTATTTT
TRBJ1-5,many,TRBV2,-,CASSLGNQPQHF,TGTGCCAGCAGTCTCGGCAATCAGCCCCAGCATTTT
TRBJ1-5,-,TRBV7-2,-,CASTLQYSNQPQHF,TGTGCCAGCACCTTGCAGTATAGCAATCAGCCCCAGCATTTT
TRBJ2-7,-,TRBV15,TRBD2,CATSREGLAGDSYEQYF,TGTGCCACCAGCAGAGAAGGACTAGCGGGAGACTCCTACGAGCAGTACTTC
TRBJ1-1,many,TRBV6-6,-,CASSSGGADTEAFF,TGTGCCAGCTCGTCCGGGGGAGCGGACACTGAAGCTTTCTTT
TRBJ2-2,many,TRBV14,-,CASSPTGSKFSGELFF,TGTGCCAGCAGCCCGACAGGCTCGAAGTTCTCCGGGGAGCTGTTTTTT
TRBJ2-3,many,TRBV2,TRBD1,CASSPGQGDADTQYF,TGTGCCAGCAGCCCAGGACAGGGTGACGCAGATACGCAGTATTTT
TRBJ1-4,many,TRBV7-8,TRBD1,CASRWGQEGEKLFF,TGTGCCAGCAGATGGGGACAGGAGGGTGAAAAACTGTTTTTT
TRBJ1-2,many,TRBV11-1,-,CASSLALNYGYTF,TGTGCCAGCAGCTTAGCACTAAACTATGGCTACACCTTC
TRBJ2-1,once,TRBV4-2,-,CASSQVGERVFSYNEQFF,TGTGCCAGCAGCCAAGTAGGCGAGAGAGTATTTTCCTACAATGAGCAGTTCTTC
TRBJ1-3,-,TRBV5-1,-,CASSLAGNGNTIYF,TGCGCCAGCAGCTTGGCAGGGAACGGAAACACCATATATTTT
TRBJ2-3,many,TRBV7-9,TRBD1,CASSLGSGQRYTDTQYF,TGTGCCAGCAGCTTAGGGTCGGGACAGAGATACACAGATACGCAGTATTTT
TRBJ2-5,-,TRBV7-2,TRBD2,CASSFLAGAETQYF,TGTGCCAGCAGCTTCCTAGCGGGAGCAGAGACCCAGTACTTC
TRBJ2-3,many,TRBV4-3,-,CASSPSHVSSTDTQYF,TGCGCCAGCAGCCCTTCTCACGTTTCTAGCACAGATACGCAGTATTTT
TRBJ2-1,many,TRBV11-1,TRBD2,CASSLLADGWNEQFF,TGTGCCAGCAGCTTGCTAGCGGACGGTTGGAATGAGCAGTTCTTC
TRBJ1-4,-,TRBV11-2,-,CASSLDNQVEIMKSELFF,TGTGCCAGCAGCTTAGATAATCAGGTGGAGATAATGAAAAGTGAACTGTTTTTT
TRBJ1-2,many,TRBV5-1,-,CASSPSPNLYYGYTF,TGCGCCAGCAGCCCATCACCGAACCTATACTATGGCTACACCTTC
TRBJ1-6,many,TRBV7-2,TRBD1,CASRTGQGANFNSPLHF,TGTGCCAGCAGGACCGGACAGGGAGCAAACTTTAATTCACCCCTCCACTTT
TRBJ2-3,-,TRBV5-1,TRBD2,CASSTGLAGLTDTQYF,TGCGCCAGCAGCACCGGACTAGCGGGGCTGACAGATACGCAGTATTTT
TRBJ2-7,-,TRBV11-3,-,CASSLGTVSEQYF,TGTGCCAGCAGCTTAGGGACGGTCAGCGAGCAGTACTTC